Shown below are 13 T cell receptor beta chains from a single sample sequenced in a study of cytomegalovirus exposure and HLA in healthy donors. PCR was performed using 60 Vbeta and 13 Jbeta primers. Assay: immunoSEQ multiplex PCR; the TCRdb copy retains only in-frame clones and omits some. The data hold fewer than 250,000 clones, with 60% to 85% observed a single time. The sequenced material came from PBMCs. The receptors shown here come from a man in his forties in good health and CMV-seronegative.

The rearrangement uses TRBV5-6 and TRBJ2-2; TRBD2 aligns across 10 bases. Germline V CDR1 and CDR2: SGHDT, YYEEEE. V dropped 4 bases and J dropped 1; count of bases not matched to a gene: 4. The CDR3 contains 16 residues. DNA of the CDR3: TGTGCCAGCAGCACCAGACTAGCGGGGAACACCGGGGAGCTGTTTTTT. Residues: CASSTRLAGNTGELFF.

This clone was counted between two and nine times. V and J are TRBV18 and TRBJ2-7; 10 nucleotides align to TRBD1. Trimming at V came to 3 bases and at J to 3 bases, leaving 5 bases not matched to a gene. The CDR3 is 15 residues long. Germline V gene sequence: CDR1 KGHSH, CDR2 LQKENI. CDR3 in amino acids: CASSPPGQGNYEQYF. The DNA for the CDR3 is TGTGCCAGCTCACCTCCGGGACAGGGGAACTACGAGCAGTACTTC.

For this clone: At one end, the junction sequence differs from germline, possibly due to a read error. This rearrangement joins TRBV6-7 to TRBJ2-7; possibly TRBD2 for D (6 bases). TRBV6-7 belongs to the ORF category, with a function that is uncertain. CDR3 length: 16 amino acids. The CDR3 bases are TGTGCCAGCAGTTACGGGACTTGCGCCTTCTCCGGCGAGAAGTACTTC. Translated, it gives CASSYGTCAFSGEKYF.

This clone was seen only once. This chain links TRBV6-5 with TRBJ2-7; TRBD1 is a possible D gene (7 bases). V was clipped by 2 bases and J by 2 bases, with 13 bases between them. There are 15 residues in the CDR3. The germline V gene encodes CDR1 MNHEY and CDR2 SVGAGI. The CDR3 region has the DNA TGTGCCAGCAGTTACCGGGAGACAGGGACCTACGAGCAGTACTTC. Translated, it gives CASSYRETGTYEQYF.

The rearrangement joins TRBV6-1 to TRBJ1-5; 12 positions match TRBD1. This CDR3 spans 16 amino acids. Trimming at V came to 4 bases and at J to 4 bases, leaving 5 bases not matched to a gene. Germline V gene lookup returns CDR1 MNHNS and CDR2 SASEGT. CDR3 region: CASSGDRGLGNQPQHF. In DNA form, the CDR3 reads TGTGCCAGCAGTGGGGACAGGGGGCTTGGAAATCAGCCCCAGCATTTT.

V and J are TRBV28 and TRBJ1-2; D may be TRBD1 (5 bases). The CDR3 loop spans 13 amino acids. The V end lost 7 bases, the J end lost 4 bases, and 13 bases lay between the germline ends. Germline V gene data show CDR1 as MDHEN and CDR2 as SYDVKM. The CDR3 region is CASTLDSTYGYTF. Written as DNA, the CDR3 is TGTGCCAGCACTCTCGACAGCACCTATGGCTACACCTTC.

The rearrangement joins TRBV10-1 to TRBJ1-5, with TRBD1 matching over 10 bases. The length of the CDR3 is 14 residues. Trimming took 4 bases from V and 9 from J; bases not matched to a gene: 6. In germline, CDR1 is WNHNN, CDR2 SYGVQD (reference sequence). This chain's CDR3 is CASSARDRGAPQHF. Written as DNA, the CDR3 is TGCGCCAGCAGTGCCCGGGACAGGGGAGCGCCCCAGCATTTT.

The chain employs TRBV7-9 and TRBJ2-1, with a tentative D call TRBD1 (5 bases). CDR3 length: 15 residues. Per germline, CDR1 SEHNR and CDR2 FQNEAQ (reference sequence). Trimming removed 0 bases at V and 15 bases at J, with 21 bases between. The CDR3: CASSLAQDMDGVVFF. The CDR3 nucleotides read TGTGCCAGCAGCTTAGCGCAGGACATGGACGGTGTTGTGTTCTTC.

The rearrangement links TRBV5-1 to TRBJ2-5; D is possibly TRBD1 (5 bases). The DNA end lines up better with TRBJ2-7; the J call may be wrong. This CDR3 is built from 13 residues. Germline assignment: CDR1 SGHRS and CDR2 YFSETQ. The CDR3 nucleotides are TGCGCCAGCAGCTTGTGGGGCCTCGACGAGCAGTACTTC. It specifies CASSLWGLDEQYF.

V gene TRBV7-6 combines with J gene TRBJ2-3; D unclear. The CDR3 totals 21 residues. V was shortened by 0 bases and J by 2 bases, with 27 bases between the two germline ends. Germline V CDR1 and CDR2: SGHVS, FNYEAQ. The CDR3 loop reads CASSLANVGVGDKVITDTQYF. CDR3 in DNA: TGTGCCAGCAGCTTAGCGAATGTAGGTGTCGGCGACAAGGTGATCACAGATACGCAGTATTTT.

This rearrangement joins TRBV7-3 to TRBJ2-1; TRBD2 is a possible D gene (5 bases). The CDR3 has 15 amino acids. Germline lookup yields CDR1 SGHTA and CDR2 FQGTGA. The V gene lost 1 base and the J gene lost 6 bases, with 13 bases spanning the gap. This CDR3 is CASSLMATTGNEQFF. The CDR3 DNA follows: TGTGCCAGCAGCTTAATGGCGACTACCGGCAATGAGCAGTTCTTC.

The chain employs TRBV6-1 and TRBJ1-1; 10 bases match TRBD1. The CDR3 has 17 amino acids. The germline V gene has CDR1 MNHNS and CDR2 SASEGT. J lost 3 bases, V lost 2 bases, and 9 bases had no gene match. CDR3 sequence reads: CASSEWTGGALDTEAFF. The CDR3 DNA sequence: TGTGCCAGCAGTGAATGGACAGGGGGGGCGTTGGACACTGAAGCTTTCTTT.

The gene calls are TRBV7-3 and TRBJ2-1, with 9 bases that match TRBD1. Per the germline V gene, CDR1 is SGHTA and CDR2 is FQGTGA. V was clipped by 3 bases and J by 6 bases; unmatched bases: 3. The CDR3 is 14 residues long. The chain's CDR3 is CASSLGQGSNEQFF. As DNA, the CDR3 is TGTGCCAGCAGCTTGGGACAGGGAAGCAATGAGCAGTTCTTC. Variable domain in full (rest from reference TRBV7-3 and TRBJ2-1): GAGVSQTPSNKVTEKGKYVELRCDPISGHTALYWYRQSLGQGPEFLIYFQGTGAADDSGLPNDRFFAVRPEGSVSTLKIQRTERGDSAVYLCASSLGQGSNEQFFGPGTRLTVL.